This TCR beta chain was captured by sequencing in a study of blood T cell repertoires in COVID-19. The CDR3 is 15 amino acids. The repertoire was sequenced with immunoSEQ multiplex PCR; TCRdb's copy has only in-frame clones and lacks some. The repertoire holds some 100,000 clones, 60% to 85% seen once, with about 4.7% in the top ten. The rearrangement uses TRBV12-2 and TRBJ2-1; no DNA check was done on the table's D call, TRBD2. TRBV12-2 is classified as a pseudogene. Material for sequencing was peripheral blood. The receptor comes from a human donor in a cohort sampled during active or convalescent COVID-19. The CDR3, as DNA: TGTGCAAGTCGCTTAGCGCGAGGGACCTACAATGAGCAGTTCTTC. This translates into CASRLARGTYNEQFF.